This is a list of T cell receptor beta chains from one sample in a study of T cell responses to AZD1222 COVID-19 vaccine. TCRdb's copy holds only in-frame clones and misses some; the assay was immunoSEQ multiplex PCR. Here the sample spans some 150,000 clones, over 75% being singletons. This specimen was peripheral blood, taken on day 0 of AZD1222 vaccination. The receptors come from an adult in good health. CDR3s include the opening cysteine and the closing phenylalanine or tryptophan. The D gene is left open where the match is weak.

d_gene	j_gene	v_gene	CDR3aa	CDR3nt
.	TRBJ2-3	TRBV14	CASSQEDGDTYWPTDTQYF	TGTGCCAGCAGCCAAGAGGATGGAGACACGTACTGGCCCACAGATACGCAGTATTTT
TRBD1	TRBJ2-7	TRBV7-6	CASSATLGQGSSYEQYF	TGTGCCAGCAGCGCAACCTTGGGACAGGGGTCTTCCTACGAGCAGTACTTC
TRBD2	TRBJ2-1	TRBV4-3	CASSQDPSGSSYNEQFF	TGCGCCAGCAGCCAAGATCCTAGCGGAAGCTCCTACAATGAGCAGTTCTTC
.	TRBJ1-2	TRBV7-3	CASSFKLTSYTF	TGTGCCAGCAGCTTCAAACTTACAAGCTACACCTTC
.	TRBJ2-7	TRBV2	CASSPRNEQYF	TGTGCCAGCAGCCCTAGAAACGAGCAGTACTTC
TRBD1	TRBJ1-1	TRBV28	CASRGGQGRGTEAFF	TGTGCCAGCAGGGGAGGACAGGGGCGCGGCACTGAAGCTTTCTTT
.	TRBJ1-3	TRBV7-9	CASRGGSTIYF	TGTGCCAGCAGAGGGGGAAGCACCATATATTTT
TRBD1	TRBJ2-3	TRBV7-3	CASSLGQGVLDTQYF	TGTGCCAGCAGCTTAGGACAGGGAGTTTTGGATACGCAGTATTTT
.	TRBJ1-1	TRBV19	CASSWSGRTNTEAFF	TGTGCCAGTAGTTGGTCAGGACGCACGAACACTGAAGCTTTCTTT
.	TRBJ1-6	TRBV6-5	CASSQSDGNSPLHF	TGTGCCAGCAGTCAGTCCGATGGGAATTCACCCCTCCACTTT